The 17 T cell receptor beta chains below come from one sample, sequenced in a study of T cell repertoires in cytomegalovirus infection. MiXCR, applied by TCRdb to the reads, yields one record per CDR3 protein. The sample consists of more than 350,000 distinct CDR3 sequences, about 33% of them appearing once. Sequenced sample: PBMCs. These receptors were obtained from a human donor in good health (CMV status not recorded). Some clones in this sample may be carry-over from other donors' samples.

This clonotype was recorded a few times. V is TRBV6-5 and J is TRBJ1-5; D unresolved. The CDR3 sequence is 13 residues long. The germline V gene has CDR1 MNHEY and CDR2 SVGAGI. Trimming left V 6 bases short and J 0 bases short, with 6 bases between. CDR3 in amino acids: CASRPDSNQPQHF. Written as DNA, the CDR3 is TGTGCCAGCAGGCCGGATAGCAATCAGCCCCAGCATTTT.

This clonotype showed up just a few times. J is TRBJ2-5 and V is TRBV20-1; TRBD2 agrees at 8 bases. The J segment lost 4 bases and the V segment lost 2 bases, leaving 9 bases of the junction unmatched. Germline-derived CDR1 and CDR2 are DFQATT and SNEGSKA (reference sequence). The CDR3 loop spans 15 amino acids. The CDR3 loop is CSARPNHGTRETQYF. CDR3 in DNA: TGCAGTGCTAGACCTAACCACGGGACTAGAGAGACCCAGTACTTC.

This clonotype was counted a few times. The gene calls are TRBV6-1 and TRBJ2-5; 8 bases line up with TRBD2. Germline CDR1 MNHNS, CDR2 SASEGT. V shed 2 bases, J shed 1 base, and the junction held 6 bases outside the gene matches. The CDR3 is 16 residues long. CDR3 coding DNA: TGTGCCAGCAGTGAACAAGGTAGCGGGGTCCAAGAGACCCAGTACTTC. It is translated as CASSEQGSGVQETQYF.

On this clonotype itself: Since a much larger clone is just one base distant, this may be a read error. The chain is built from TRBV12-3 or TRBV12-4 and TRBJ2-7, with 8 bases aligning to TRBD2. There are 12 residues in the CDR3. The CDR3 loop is CASNTDGGEHYF. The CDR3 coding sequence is TGTGCCAGCAACACGGACGGGGGGGAGCATTACTTC.

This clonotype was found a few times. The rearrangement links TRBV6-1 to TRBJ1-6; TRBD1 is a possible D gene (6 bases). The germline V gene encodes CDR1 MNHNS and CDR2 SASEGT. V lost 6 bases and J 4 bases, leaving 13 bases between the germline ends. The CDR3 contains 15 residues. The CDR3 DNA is TGTGCCAGCAGCCGGACAGTCCTATATAATTCACCCCTCCACTTT. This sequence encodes CASSRTVLYNSPLHF.

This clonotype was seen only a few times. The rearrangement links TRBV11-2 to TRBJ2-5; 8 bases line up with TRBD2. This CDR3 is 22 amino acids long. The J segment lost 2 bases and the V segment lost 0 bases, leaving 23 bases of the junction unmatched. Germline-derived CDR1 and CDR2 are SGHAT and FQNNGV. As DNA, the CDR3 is TGTGCCAGCAGCTTAGATCTGTCATGGGTTACTAGAAGCGGGGGTGAACAAGAGACCCAGTACTTC. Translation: CASSLDLSWVTRSGGEQETQYF.

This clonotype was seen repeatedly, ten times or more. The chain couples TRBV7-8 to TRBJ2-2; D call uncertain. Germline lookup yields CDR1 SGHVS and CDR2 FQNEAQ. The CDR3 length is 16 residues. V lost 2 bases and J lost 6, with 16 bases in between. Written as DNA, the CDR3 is TGTGCCAGCAGCTTATCCACAGAACAAGTCCCCGGGGAGCTGTTTTTT. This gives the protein CASSLSTEQVPGELFF.

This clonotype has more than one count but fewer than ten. The CDR3 is CSVEFRRDSTGELFF. Here the CDR3 DNA reads TGCAGCGTTGAATTCCGACGGGATTCCACCGGGGAGCTGTTTTTT. This chain connects TRBV29-1 to TRBJ2-2; tentatively, D is TRBD2 (5 bases). The germline CDR1 and CDR2 sequences are SQVTM and ANQGSEA. Trimming took 2 bases from V and 4 from J, leaving 14 bases between them. The CDR3 length is 15 residues.

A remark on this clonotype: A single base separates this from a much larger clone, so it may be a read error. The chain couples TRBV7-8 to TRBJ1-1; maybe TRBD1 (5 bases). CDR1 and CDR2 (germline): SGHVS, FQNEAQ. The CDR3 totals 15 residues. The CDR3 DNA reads TGTGCCAGCCGCTTAAATGTTGACCCGACAGCTAAAGCTTTCTTT. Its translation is CASRLNVDPTAKAFF.

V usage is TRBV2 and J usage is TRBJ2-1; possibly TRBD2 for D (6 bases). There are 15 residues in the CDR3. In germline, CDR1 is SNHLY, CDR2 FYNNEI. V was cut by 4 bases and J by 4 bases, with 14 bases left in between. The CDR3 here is CASSAGDVWYNEQFF. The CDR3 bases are TGTGCCAGCAGTGCGGGGGATGTTTGGTACAATGAGCAGTTCTTC.

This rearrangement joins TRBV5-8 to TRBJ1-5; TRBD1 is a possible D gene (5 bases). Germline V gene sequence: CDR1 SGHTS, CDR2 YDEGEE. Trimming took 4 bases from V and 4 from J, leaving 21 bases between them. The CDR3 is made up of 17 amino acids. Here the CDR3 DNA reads TGTGCCAGCAGCCCAAGACTAGGACAAAGGATTAATCAGCCCCAGCATTTT. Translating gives CASSPRLGQRINQPQHF.

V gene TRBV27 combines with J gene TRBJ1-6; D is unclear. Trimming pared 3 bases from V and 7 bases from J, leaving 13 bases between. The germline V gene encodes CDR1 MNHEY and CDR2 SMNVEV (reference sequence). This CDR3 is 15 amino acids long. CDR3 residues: CASSLSTPFNSPLHF. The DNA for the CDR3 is TGTGCCAGCAGTTTGTCGACACCATTCAATTCACCCCTCCACTTT.

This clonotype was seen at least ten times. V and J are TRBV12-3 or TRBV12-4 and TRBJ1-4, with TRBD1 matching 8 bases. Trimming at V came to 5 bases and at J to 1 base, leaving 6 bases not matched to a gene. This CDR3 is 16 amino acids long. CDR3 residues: CASSNTGGVTNEKLFF. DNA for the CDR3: TGTGCCAGCAGTAACACAGGGGGTGTAACTAATGAAAAACTGTTTTTT.

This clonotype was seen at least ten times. The CDR3 here is CASSQDTGYEKLFF. DNA for the CDR3: TGTGCCAGCAGCCAAGACACCGGGTATGAAAAACTGTTTTTT. The chain joins TRBV7-9 to TRBJ1-4; D is unclear. V was cut by 5 bases and J by 6 bases, with 13 bases left in between. The germline V gene encodes CDR1 SEHNR and CDR2 FQNEAQ (reference sequence). The CDR3 runs 14 residues. Using reference TRBV7-9 and TRBJ1-4 for the parts outside the CDR3, the full variable domain is DTGVSQNPRHKITKRGQNVTFRCDPISEHNRLYWYRQTLGQGPEFLTYFQNEAQLEKSRLLSDRFSAERPKGSFSTLEIQRTEQGDSAMYLCASSQDTGYEKLFFGSGTQLSVL.

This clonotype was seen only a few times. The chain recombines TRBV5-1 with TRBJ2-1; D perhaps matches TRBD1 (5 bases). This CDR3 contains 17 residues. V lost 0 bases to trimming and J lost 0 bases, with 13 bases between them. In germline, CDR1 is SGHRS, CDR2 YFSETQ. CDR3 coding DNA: TGCGCCAGCAGCTTGGCCCATAGTCAGGGCTCCTACAATGAGCAGTTCTTC. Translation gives CASSLAHSQGSYNEQFF.

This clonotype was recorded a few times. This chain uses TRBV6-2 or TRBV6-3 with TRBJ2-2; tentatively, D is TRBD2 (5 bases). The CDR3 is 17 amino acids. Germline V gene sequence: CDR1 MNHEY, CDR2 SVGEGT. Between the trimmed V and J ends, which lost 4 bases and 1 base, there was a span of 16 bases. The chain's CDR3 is CASSWENGAGNTGELFF. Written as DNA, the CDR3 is TGTGCCAGCAGTTGGGAGAACGGTGCTGGGAACACCGGGGAGCTGTTTTTT.

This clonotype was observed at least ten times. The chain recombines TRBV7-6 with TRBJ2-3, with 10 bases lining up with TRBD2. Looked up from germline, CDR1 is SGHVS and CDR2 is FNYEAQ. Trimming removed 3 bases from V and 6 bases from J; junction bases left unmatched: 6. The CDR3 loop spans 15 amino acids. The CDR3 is CASSLASGGRDTQYF. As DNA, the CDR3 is TGTGCCAGCAGCTTGGCTAGCGGGGGTCGGGATACGCAGTATTTT.